This TCR beta chain was retrieved from a study of blood T cell repertoires in COVID-19. Turning to the study itself: Nucleic acid was either cDNA or gDNA, and it came from T cells, B-cell-depleted T cells, or PBMCs.

Trimming removed 3 bases from V and 2 bases from J; junction bases left unmatched: 8. This CDR3 region has 16 residues. Germline values: CDR1 SGDLS, CDR2 YYNGEE. Those enrolled, adults aged about 18 to 89 years, came from some 23 US areas. Cohort 3 recovery required two negative PCRs, clearance, or symptom resolution. The repertoire was sequenced with immunoSEQ multiplex PCR; TCRdb's copy has only in-frame clones and lacks some. The profile shows around 300,000 clones, roughly 89% of them singletons. J is TRBJ2-1 and V is TRBV9; 7 bases line up with TRBD1. The sample was PBMCs or T cells enriched from blood (not recorded which). The receptor's source is a woman aged 60-70 years who had recovered from COVID-19. The CDR3 here is CASSGSRDSTYNEQFF. CDR3 nucleotide sequence: TGTGCCAGCAGCGGAAGCCGGGACAGCACCTACAATGAGCAGTTCTTC.